This note documents a single TCR beta chain sequence. What it binds is not known. This entry belongs to a study of response to subunit inactivated influenza vaccine. CDR1 is SEHNR, CDR2 FQNEAQ, per germline (reference sequence). Trimming left V 5 bases short and J 9 bases short, with 8 bases between. The CDR3 is 12 amino acids. A single record per CDR3 protein comes from TCRdb applying MiXCR to the RT-PCR reads. The table includes 800,000 or so distinct CDR3 sequences, around 20% detected once. Study-wide points: Each seasonal influenza vaccination, the authors suggested, recruits few new T cells.

The source of this sequence is a man aged 50 or older who received an inactivated influenza vaccine. V usage is TRBV7-9 and J usage is TRBJ1-6; D remains ambiguous. The starting material was PBMCs from blood, obtained 5 to 6 days after vaccination. The CDR3 here is CASSLESSPLHF. For the CDR3, the DNA is TGTGCCAGCAGCCTCGAGAGTTCACCCCTCCACTTT.